This TCR beta chain was recovered during a study of response to subunit inactivated influenza vaccine (dated 2018 in TCRdb). Notes on the research overall: Deep quantitative T cell receptor repertoire profiling was used in the study to track responses to a trivalent subunit inactivated influenza vaccine.

Libraries were prepared through RT-PCR. Sequencing relied on an Illumina HiSeq 2500. In TCRdb, the public reads were trimmed at Q25 with fastp and aligned with MiXCR, with productive beta chains retained. Each record represents a unique CDR3 protein, reported with the most common genes and DNA among its rows. The sample has hundreds of thousands of distinct CDR3 sequences on record, about 11% of them singletons. The ten largest clones take up 11% of the sample. Findings and caveats that apply to the study as a whole: It was suggested by the authors that each seasonal influenza vaccination may recruit only a limited number of new T cells.

Taken from the germline V gene (reference sequence), the CDR1 and CDR2 loops are GTSNPN and SVGIG. The CDR3 starts with the cysteine, ends with the phenylalanine, and has 15 residues. Left in the record is the CDR3 DNA by itself, 45 bases read in frame from the first base. Trimming takes 0 bases from V and 3 bases from J, and the germline ends sit 11 bases apart. A note on this clonotype: This receptor's antigen is unknown. The record has no base qualities; no much larger clone is one base away.

This sample was also put to use in a study of T cells expressing NK-cell markers. In that second paper, the authors write: 5'RACE template switching, by which a universal primer site and unique molecular identifiers were added, was used to make TCR beta cDNA libraries. TCR beta-chain repertoires were profiled in sorted CD3+CD56+NKG2C+, CD3+CD56+NKG2C- and CD3+CD56-NKG2C+ T-cell subsets from roughly eight donors. Among the eight sequenced donors, only one was HCMV-seronegative, while the other seven were HCMV-seropositive. To restrict sorting to alphabetaTCR-expressing T cells, an anti-gammadeltaTCR antibody was added in several experiments. In six donors, the dominant CD3+CD56+NKG2C+ clonotypes were among the top 10 CD8+ clonotypes and accounted for roughly 1.0-8% of CD8+ T cells. Those dominant clonotypes were again the most abundant among CD3+CD56-NKG2C+ cells in a few donors, at roughly 25-65%. Whether the expanded NKG2C-expressing T cell clones were specific for HCMV antigens remained unclear. Randomly selected healthy volunteers, three men and five women, were used as the eight sequenced donors. HCMV serostatus was determined by detecting HCMV-specific IgG in serum with a commercial ELISA kit. Peripheral blood mononuclear cells were isolated from blood by Ficoll density gradient centrifugation. For about 6 donors, unsorted PBMC were also used to sequence bulk peripheral blood T-cell repertoires. cDNA synthesis was primed from the TCR beta constant segment and was followed by two successive PCR amplification steps. Libraries were sequenced as 2 x 150 bp reads on Illumina HiSeq 2000/2500, MiSeq or NextSeq. MIGEC handled demultiplexing of the reads and grouping by UMI, while MiTCR was used to assemble and quantify clonotypes. To remove erroneous sequences, TCR cDNA sequences were retained only when supported by two or more reads. The tcR package was used for downstream repertoire analysis, and clonotypes were matched across fractions by CDR3 nucleotide sequence plus V segment. Antigen specificity was annotated against VDJdb with VDJmatch, allowing one amino acid substitution in CDR3.

This specimen consisted of PBMCs from blood, obtained on the day of vaccination. The source is a man aged 50 to 60 who received an inactivated influenza vaccine. Donor details come from another sample of the same person, matched by shared clones. This chain is built from TRBV30 and TRBJ2-2, and TRBD2 may be the D gene, going by 5 matching bases. The nucleotides are TGTGCCTGGAGTGTTTCCCGGGGATACACCGGGGAGCTGTTTTTT. Protein translation: CAWSVSRGYTGELFF.